The rows below give T cell receptor beta chains drawn from one sample of a study of cytomegalovirus exposure and HLA in healthy donors. Libraries were prepared by immunoSEQ multiplex PCR; TCRdb keeps only in-frame clonotypes and omits some of them. The table shows under 100,000 clones, with around 77% occurring only once. The sequencing sample was made of PBMCs. The receptors shown here come from a man in his fifties or sixties in good health and CMV-seronegative. CDR3s include the opening cysteine and the closing phenylalanine or tryptophan. A D gene is named only where the DNA matches it firmly. Expanded clones get a size class; other rows say once, few or many, or leave the size out.

J | size | D | V | CDR3 | DNA
TRBJ1-1 | NA | NA | TRBV7-9 | CASSLEQGTEAFF | TGTGCCAGCAGCCTGGAGCAGGGCACTGAGGCTTTCTTT
TRBJ2-3 | NA | NA | TRBV5-1 | CASSLDGGSGDTQYF | TGCGCCAGCAGCTTGGACGGCGGATCCGGGGATACGCAGTATTTT
TRBJ2-5 | NA | TRBD1 | TRBV7-2 | CASSLRPPTGKETQYF | TGTGCCAGCAGCTTACGTCCCCCGACAGGGAAGGAGACCCAGTACTTC
TRBJ2-7 | NA | TRBD1 | TRBV18 | CASSPQTGRKSDEQYF | TGTGCCAGCTCACCCCAGACAGGGCGGAAATCGGACGAGCAGTACTTC
TRBJ2-1 | NA | TRBD2 | TRBV29-1 | CSTLAGGYNEQFF | TGCAGCACGCTAGCGGGAGGTTACAATGAGCAGTTCTTC
TRBJ2-3 | NA | TRBD2 | TRBV9 | CASSPTLAGGGDTQYF | TGTGCCAGCAGCCCCACACTAGCGGGGGGGGGAGATACGCAGTATTTT
TRBJ2-3 | NA | TRBD2 | TRBV2 | CAGLAGVMDTQYF | TGTGCCGGGCTAGCGGGGGTAATGGATACGCAGTATTTT
TRBJ2-3 | NA | TRBD2 | TRBV7-2 | CASSLVGGGTTDTQYF | TGTGCCAGCAGCTTAGTGGGCGGGGGGACCACAGATACGCAGTATTTT
TRBJ1-2 | NA | NA | TRBV5-1 | CASSPMTSGTF | TGCGCCAGCAGCCCGATGACAAGCGGCACCTTC
TRBJ2-3 | once | TRBD2 | TRBV7-9 | CASSRRTSGGAGVDTQYF | TGTGCCAGCAGCCGAAGGACTAGCGGGGGGGCGGGGGTAGATACGCAGTATTTT
TRBJ2-7 | NA | NA | TRBV6-5 | CASASQNRDEQYF | TGTGCCAGCGCCTCACAAAACAGGGACGAGCAGTACTTC
TRBJ1-1 | NA | TRBD1 | TRBV19 | CASSARGPGTEAFF | TGTGCCAGTAGTGCTAGGGGGCCAGGCACTGAAGCTTTCTTT
TRBJ2-5 | NA | TRBD2 | TRBV11-1 | CASSLSSSGAGTQYF | TGTGCCAGCAGCTTATCGTCTAGCGGGGCCGGGACCCAGTACTTC
TRBJ1-2 | NA | TRBD1 | TRBV14 | CASSHEDRGGGLLAF | TGTGCCAGCAGCCATGAAGACAGGGGAGGGGGTTTGCTCGCCTTC
TRBJ1-2 | few | NA | TRBV10-3 | CATLAPGSTYGYTF | TGTGCCACCCTAGCCCCCGGGAGTACATATGGCTACACCTTC
TRBJ1-3 | NA | NA | TRBV7-9 | CASRTGDPESSGNTIYF | TGTGCCAGCAGGACGGGGGACCCGGAAAGCTCTGGAAACACCATATATTTT
TRBJ1-4 | NA | TRBD1 | TRBV5-1 | CASSPTGRASNEKLFF | TGCGCCAGCAGCCCGACAGGGCGGGCGTCTAATGAAAAACTGTTTTTT
TRBJ1-5 | NA | TRBD1 | TRBV4-2 | CASSQDPTGGLNQPQHF | TGTGCCAGCAGCCAAGATCCGACAGGGGGCTTGAATCAGCCCCAGCATTTT
TRBJ1-2 | few | TRBD1 | TRBV6-6 | CASSRGPDYGYTF | TGTGCCAGCAGTAGGGGGCCAGACTATGGCTACACCTTC
TRBJ1-6 | few | TRBD1 | TRBV5-1 | CASSLAGPGGSSPLHF | TGCGCCAGCAGCTTGGCGGGCCCAGGGGGCAGTTCACCCCTCCACTTT
TRBJ2-5 | NA | TRBD2 | TRBV5-6 | CASSSLTSGGFQETQYF | TGTGCCAGCAGCTCCTTAACTAGCGGGGGGTTCCAAGAGACCCAGTACTTC
TRBJ2-2 | NA | TRBD2 | TRBV7-2 | CASSLGTRNTGELFF | TGTGCCAGCAGCTTAGGGACTAGGAACACCGGGGAGCTGTTTTTT
TRBJ2-3 | NA | TRBD2 | TRBV5-4 | CASSMGLAGGQDTQYF | TGTGCCAGCAGCATGGGACTAGCGGGGGGGCAGGATACGCAGTATTTT
TRBJ2-2 | NA | TRBD1 | TRBV6-4 | CATPPGQGDAGELFF | TGTGCCACCCCGCCCGGACAGGGGGATGCCGGGGAGCTGTTTTTT
TRBJ2-1 | NA | TRBD2 | TRBV5-4 | CASSLGGGSYNEQFF | TGTGCCAGCAGCTTGGGCGGGGGATCCTACAATGAGCAGTTCTTC
TRBJ1-2 | NA | TRBD1 | TRBV7-9 | CASSLATGGVGYTF | TGTGCCAGCAGCTTAGCCACAGGGGGCGTTGGCTACACCTTC
TRBJ2-2 | NA | TRBD1 | TRBV6-6 | CASRPPGQGRPGELFF | TGTGCCAGCAGACCCCCGGGACAGGGCCGACCGGGGGAGCTGTTTTTT
TRBJ1-2 | NA | NA | TRBV29-1 | CSVEGAPANYGYTF | TGCAGCGTTGAAGGGGCGCCTGCTAACTATGGCTACACCTTC
TRBJ1-1 | NA | NA | TRBV30 | CAWRHRTENTEAFF | TGTGCCTGGAGACACCGGACAGAGAACACTGAAGCTTTCTTT
TRBJ1-1 | NA | NA | TRBV5-4 | CASSFRGEGAEAFF | TGTGCCAGCAGCTTCCGGGGGGAAGGGGCTGAAGCTTTCTTT
TRBJ1-5 | NA | NA | TRBV19 | CASSSNRVGQPQHF | TGTGCCAGTAGTTCGAACAGGGTCGGTCAGCCCCAGCATTTT
TRBJ1-2 | NA | NA | TRBV19 | CASSISDSSTILGGYTF | TGTGCCAGTAGTATATCGGACAGTTCGACGATCCTGGGTGGCTACACCTTC
TRBJ1-6 | NA | TRBD1 | TRBV7-9 | CASSLTPGTGANNSPLHF | TGTGCCAGCAGCTTAACTCCCGGGACAGGGGCCAATAATTCACCCCTCCACTTT
TRBJ2-7 | NA | NA | TRBV27 | CASSLRGNEQYF | TGTGCCAGCAGTTTACGGGGGAACGAGCAGTACTTC
TRBJ1-6 | NA | NA | TRBV7-2 | CASSRRVLQGGARMALHF | TGTGCCAGCAGCCGCCGAGTTTTACAGGGAGGGGCTCGGATGGCCCTCCACTTT
TRBJ2-5 | NA | NA | TRBV6-1 | CASRRQREETQYF | TGTGCCAGCAGGAGACAGCGAGAGGAGACCCAGTACTTC
TRBJ2-7 | NA | TRBD2 | TRBV9 | CASSVASGIAYEQYF | TGTGCCAGCAGCGTAGCCAGCGGGATCGCTTACGAGCAGTACTTC
TRBJ1-5 | few | NA | TRBV6-5 | CASSYSNRAGQPQHF | TGTGCCAGCAGTTACTCGAATCGGGCGGGTCAGCCCCAGCATTTT
TRBJ1-2 | few | NA | TRBV2 | CASSVRGSSGGYTF | TGTGCCAGCAGTGTAAGAGGGTCCTCTGGTGGCTACACCTTC
TRBJ2-3 | NA | NA | TRBV11-3 | CASSFLAGTDTQYF | TGTGCCAGCAGCTTCTTAGCGGGCACAGATACGCAGTATTTT
TRBJ2-2 | NA | NA | TRBV18 | CASSPERRGGELFF | TGTGCCAGCTCACCGGAACGGAGGGGCGGGGAGCTGTTTTTT
TRBJ2-1 | NA | NA | TRBV9 | CASSVGVLYNEQFF | TGTGCCAGCAGCGTAGGCGTGCTGTACAATGAGCAGTTCTTC
TRBJ2-1 | few | TRBD1 | TRBV4-3 | CASSRAGQGHNEQFF | TGCGCCAGCAGCCGGGCGGGACAGGGCCACAATGAGCAGTTCTTC
TRBJ1-1 | NA | NA | TRBV7-3 | CASSMETGNTEAFF | TGTGCCAGCTCCATGGAGACAGGAAACACTGAAGCTTTCTTT
TRBJ1-1 | NA | NA | TRBV7-8 | CASSLRGSDYTEAFF | TGTGCCAGCAGCTTAAGGGGCAGCGATTACACTGAAGCTTTCTTT